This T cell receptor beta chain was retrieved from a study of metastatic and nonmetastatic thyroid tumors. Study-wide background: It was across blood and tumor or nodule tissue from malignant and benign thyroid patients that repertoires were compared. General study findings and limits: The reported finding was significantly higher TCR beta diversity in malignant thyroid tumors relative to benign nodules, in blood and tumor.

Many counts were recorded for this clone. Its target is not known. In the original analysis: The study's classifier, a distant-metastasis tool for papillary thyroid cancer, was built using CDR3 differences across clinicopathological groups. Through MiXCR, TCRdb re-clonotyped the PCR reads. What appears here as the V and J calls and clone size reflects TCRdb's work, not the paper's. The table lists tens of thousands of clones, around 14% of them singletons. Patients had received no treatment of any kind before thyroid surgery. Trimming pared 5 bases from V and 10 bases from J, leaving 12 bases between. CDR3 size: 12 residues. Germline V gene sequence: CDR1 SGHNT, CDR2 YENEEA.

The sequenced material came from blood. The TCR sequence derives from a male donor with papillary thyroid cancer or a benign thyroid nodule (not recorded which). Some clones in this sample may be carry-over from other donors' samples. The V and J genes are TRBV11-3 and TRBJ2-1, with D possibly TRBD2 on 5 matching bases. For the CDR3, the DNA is TGTGCCAGCAGCCAACGGAGGTGGGAGCAGTTCTTC. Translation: CASSQRRWEQFF.